The clone carrying this T cell receptor beta chain showed up many times. Antigen: not known. The CDR3 end falls 3 residues outside the read, so it is completed with the germline J gene. This table comes from immunoSEQ multiplex PCR, and its TCRdb copy is limited to in-frame clones, with some not included. Singletons are absent from the sample, which has tens of thousands of clones. The sample belongs to a study of T cell clonality in common variable immunodeficiency. Notes on the study in general: CVID patient heterogeneity limited repertoire-clinical complication correlations.

The germline gives CDR1 SGHTA, CDR2 FQGTGA. This CDR3 spans 13 amino acids. The sequenced sample consisted of peripheral blood mononuclear cells. This chain connects TRBV7-3 to TRBJ1-2; TRBD1 might be the D (5 bases). This clonotype originated in a person aged 18-70 years in good health. CDR3 DNA, as far as it was read: TGTGCCAGCAGCCCGGGGGGGAAGAGGGGC. This gives the protein CASSPGGKRG. The full-length CDR3 reads as CASSPGGKRGYTF.